Given below is one T cell receptor beta chain in context. Under the authors' procedure: The authors estimated nucleated cell counts from reference gene primer amplification. The table came from immunoSEQ multiplex PCR; TCRdb's copy has only in-frame clones and leaves some out. For V, J and clone size, that table is used; D and trimming come from the DNA. The sample includes around 250,000 clones, about 90% of them seen just once. The source of the sample is a study of blood T cell repertoires in COVID-19. Study overall: From T cells, B-cell-depleted T cells, or PBMCs came the material, which was cDNA or gDNA.

Per germline, CDR1 MNHEY and CDR2 SVGAGI. V was pared by 0 bases and J by 5 bases, with 10 bases between. The CDR3 extends over 14 amino acids. The chain combines TRBV6-5 with TRBJ1-1; no reliable D call. What was sequenced was peripheral blood. The clonotype was recovered from a woman in her seventies with COVID-19, enrolled during active disease. Here the CDR3 reads CASSYSSGETEAFF. The CDR3 bases are TGTGCCAGCAGTTACTCTTCGGGTGAGACTGAAGCTTTCTTT.